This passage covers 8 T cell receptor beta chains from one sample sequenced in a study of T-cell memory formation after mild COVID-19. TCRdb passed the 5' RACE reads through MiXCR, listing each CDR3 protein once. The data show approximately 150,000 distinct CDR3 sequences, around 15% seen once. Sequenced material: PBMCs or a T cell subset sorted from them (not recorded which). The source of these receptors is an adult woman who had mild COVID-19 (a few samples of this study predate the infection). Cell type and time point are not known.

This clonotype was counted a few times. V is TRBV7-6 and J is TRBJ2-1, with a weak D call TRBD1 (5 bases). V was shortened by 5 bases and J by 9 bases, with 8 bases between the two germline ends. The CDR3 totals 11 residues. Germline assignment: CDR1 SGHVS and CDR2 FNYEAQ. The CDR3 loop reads CASSRGAEQFF. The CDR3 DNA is TGTGCCAGCAGCCGTGGGGCTGAGCAGTTCTTC.

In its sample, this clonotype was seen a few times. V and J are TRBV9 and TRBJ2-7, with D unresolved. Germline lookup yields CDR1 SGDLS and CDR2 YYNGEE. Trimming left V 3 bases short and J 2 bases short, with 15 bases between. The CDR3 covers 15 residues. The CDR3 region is CASSAETGPPYEQYF. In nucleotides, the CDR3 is TGTGCCAGCAGCGCGGAGACCGGGCCCCCCTACGAGCAGTACTTC.

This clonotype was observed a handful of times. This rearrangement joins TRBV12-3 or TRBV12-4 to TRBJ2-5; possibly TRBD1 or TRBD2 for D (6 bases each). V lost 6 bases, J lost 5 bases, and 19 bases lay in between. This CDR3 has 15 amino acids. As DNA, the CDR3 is TGTGCCAGCAGCCTCCACCCGGGGGCGGGGGAGACCCAGTACTTC. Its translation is CASSLHPGAGETQYF.

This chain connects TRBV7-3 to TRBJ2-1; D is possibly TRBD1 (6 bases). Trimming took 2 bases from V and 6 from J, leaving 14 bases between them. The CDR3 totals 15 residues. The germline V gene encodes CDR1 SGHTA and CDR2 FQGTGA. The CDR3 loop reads CASSLQGYGFNEQFF. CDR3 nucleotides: TGTGCCAGCAGCTTACAGGGGTATGGGTTCAATGAGCAGTTCTTC.

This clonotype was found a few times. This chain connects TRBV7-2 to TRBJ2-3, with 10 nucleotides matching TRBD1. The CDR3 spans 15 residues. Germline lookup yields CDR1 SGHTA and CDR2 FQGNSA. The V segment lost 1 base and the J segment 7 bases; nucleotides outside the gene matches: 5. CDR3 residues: CASSLDRGQGNTQYF. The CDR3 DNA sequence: TGTGCCAGCAGCTTAGATAGGGGACAGGGGAATACGCAGTATTTT.

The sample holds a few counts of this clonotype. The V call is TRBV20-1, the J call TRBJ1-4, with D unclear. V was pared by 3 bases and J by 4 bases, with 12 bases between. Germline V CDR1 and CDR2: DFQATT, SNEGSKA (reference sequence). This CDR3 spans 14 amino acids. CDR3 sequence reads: CSASFGQLNEKLFF. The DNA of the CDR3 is TGCAGTGCTAGTTTCGGGCAGCTTAATGAAAAACTGTTTTTT.

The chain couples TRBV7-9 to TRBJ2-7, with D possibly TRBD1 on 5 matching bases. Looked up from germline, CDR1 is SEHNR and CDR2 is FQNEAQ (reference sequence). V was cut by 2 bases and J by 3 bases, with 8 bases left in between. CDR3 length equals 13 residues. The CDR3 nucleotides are TGTGCCAGCAGCTTAAGGCAGGGCTACGAGCAGTACTTC. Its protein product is CASSLRQGYEQYF.

The chain's CDR3 is CASSFPGLYEQYF. Here the CDR3 DNA reads TGTGCCAGCAGCTTCCCGGGACTCTACGAGCAGTACTTC. The rearrangement uses TRBV12-3 or TRBV12-4 and TRBJ2-7; the D gene is possibly TRBD2 (6 bases). CDR3 length: 13 amino acids. V was cut by 6 bases and J by 3 bases, with 12 bases left in between.